A single sample is the source of the 4 T cell receptor beta chains below, sequenced in a study of CD8+CD57+ T cells in acquired aplastic anemia (dated by TCRdb to 2016 to 2018). Sequencing instrument: Illumina HiSeq 2000. Genomic DNA was used as template for profiling of TCR beta VDJ combinations and CDR3 sequences. TCRdb ran its own pipeline on the public reads, namely fastp trimming at Q25 and MiXCR clone calling, and kept in-frame beta chains. CDR3 protein duplicates are merged, each entry listing the most common genes and DNA. For this sample the table gives some 200,000 distinct CDR3 sequences, of which 40% to 50% were detected only once. The ten largest make up approximately 9.7% of the sample. Flow cytometry had shown CD8+CD57+ cell expansion in the patients selected for sequencing. Sequencing used sorted CD4+, CD8+, or CD8+CD57+ T cells (not recorded which) from PBMCs. These receptors were taken from a human donor with aplastic anemia.

Points on this clonotype: Being one base from a much bigger clone, this may be a read error. Without the conserved terminal phenylalanine or tryptophan, this CDR3 likely stems from a read error. This chain connects TRBV5-1 to TRBJ2-2; D perhaps matches TRBD2 (5 bases). Trimming shortened V by 7 bases and J by 4 bases, and 17 bases separated the two germline ends. The germline CDR1 and CDR2 sequences are SGHRS and YFSETQ. The CDR3 is 15 amino acids. CDR3 sequence reads: CASAPGSSSTGELFL. The CDR3 DNA is TGCGCCAGCGCACCGGGAAGCTCGAGCACCGGGGAGCTGTTTCTT.

The genes are TRBV2 and TRBJ2-7; maybe TRBD1 (6 bases). Deletions cut 8 bases from V and 9 bases from J, with 17 bases between. Germline loops: CDR1 SNHLY, CDR2 FYNNEI. The CDR3 totals 12 residues. The CDR3 DNA is TGTGCCAGCGACGAAGGGGTGACAGGGCAGTACTTC. This codes for CASDEGVTGQYF.

V is TRBV29-1 and J is TRBJ2-1, with D possibly being TRBD2 (6 bases). The V end was cut by 6 bases, the J end by 6 bases, with 18 bases between. The CDR3 has 14 residues. Germline V gives CDR1 SQVTM, CDR2 ANQGSEA. The CDR3 coding sequence is TGCAGCGTCATATTGACTAGTGCGGGCAATGAGCAGTTCTTC. Translated: CSVILTSAGNEQFF.

This chain links TRBV7-3 with TRBJ2-7; 11 nucleotides agree with TRBD2. This CDR3 has 16 amino acids. The V and J ends lost 5 bases and 1 base, in that order; junction bases with no gene match: 7. Germline assignment: CDR1 SGHTA and CDR2 FQGTGA. The CDR3: CASSAGLAGGSYEQYF. CDR3 coding DNA: TGTGCCAGCAGCGCCGGGCTAGCGGGGGGTTCCTACGAGCAGTACTTC.